This TCR beta chain was found in a study of CD8+ T cells in alopecia areata. RNA was extracted and reverse transcribed into cDNA as the sequencing template. The method was immunoSEQ multiplex PCR; TCRdb's version includes in-frame clones alone and lacks a portion of them. The repertoire shows 270,000 or so clones, none seen only once; the top ten take more than 0.95%. This clone was found many times. Each gene name is a mouse one. Sequencing ends 4 residues short of the CDR3 end; the germline J gene provides the rest. Other DNA sequences of this sample code for an identical CDR3. Sorting of pooled cutaneous lymph node cells used CD4, CD8alpha, NKG2D, NKG2ACE and other markers. Per the germline V gene, CDR1 is FNHDT and CDR2 is SITEND (reference sequence). The CDR3 has 12 amino acids.

This sequence was found in a C3H/HeJ mouse with alopecia areata. For the strain, the MHC haplotype given is H2-k. This sequence joins TRBV19 and TRBJ2-7; weak D call: TRBD1 (5 bases). Specimen: CD4+ T cells sorted from a lymph node. The sequenced part of the CDR3 DNA is TGTGCCAGCAGTATCCCCAGGGAT. This encodes CASSIPRD. The whole CDR3 protein is CASSIPRDEQYF.